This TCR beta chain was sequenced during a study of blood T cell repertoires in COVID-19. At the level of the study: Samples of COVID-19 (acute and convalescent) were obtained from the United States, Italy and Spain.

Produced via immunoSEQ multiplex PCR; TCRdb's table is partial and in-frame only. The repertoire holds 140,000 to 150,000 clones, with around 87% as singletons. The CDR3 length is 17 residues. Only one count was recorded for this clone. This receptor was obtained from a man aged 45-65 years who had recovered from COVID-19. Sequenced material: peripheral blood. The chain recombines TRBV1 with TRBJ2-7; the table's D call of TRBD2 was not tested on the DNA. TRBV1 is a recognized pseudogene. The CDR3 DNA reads TGCACCAGCAGCCCCACTGAACGGGGGGGGAGTTCGTACGAGCAGTACTTC. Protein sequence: CTSSPTERGGSSYEQYF.